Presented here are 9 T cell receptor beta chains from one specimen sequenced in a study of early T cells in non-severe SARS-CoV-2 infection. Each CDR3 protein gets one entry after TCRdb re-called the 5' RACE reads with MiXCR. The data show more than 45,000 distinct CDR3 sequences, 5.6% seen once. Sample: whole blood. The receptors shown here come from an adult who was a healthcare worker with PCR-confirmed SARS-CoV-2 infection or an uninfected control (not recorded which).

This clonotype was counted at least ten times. CDR3 sequence: CASRRELRDGNYGYTF. CDR3 coding DNA: TGTGCCAGTAGACGCGAACTCCGGGACGGGAACTATGGCTACACCTTC. The rearrangement uses TRBV19 and TRBJ1-2, with D maybe TRBD1 (5 bases). This CDR3 comprises 16 residues. Germline V gives CDR1 LNHDA, CDR2 SQIVND (reference sequence). Between the trimmed V and J ends, which lost 6 bases and 2 bases, there was a span of 19 bases.

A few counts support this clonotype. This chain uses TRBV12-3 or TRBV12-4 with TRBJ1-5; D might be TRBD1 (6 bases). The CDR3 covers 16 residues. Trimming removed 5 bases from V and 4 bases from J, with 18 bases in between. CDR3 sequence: CASSPHAGGGNQPQHF. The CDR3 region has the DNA TGTGCCAGCAGTCCACATGCGGGGGGCGGTAATCAGCCCCAGCATTTT.

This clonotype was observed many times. CDR3 in DNA: TGTGCCAGCAGATACAGCGGGGACCCCGAGTTCTTC. Translating it yields CASRYSGDPEFF. The chain carries TRBV6-1 and TRBJ2-1, with 7 bases aligning to TRBD2. The CDR3 totals 12 residues. V lost 6 bases and J lost 14; bases outside the gene matches: 10. CDR1 and CDR2 (germline): MNHNS, SASEGT.

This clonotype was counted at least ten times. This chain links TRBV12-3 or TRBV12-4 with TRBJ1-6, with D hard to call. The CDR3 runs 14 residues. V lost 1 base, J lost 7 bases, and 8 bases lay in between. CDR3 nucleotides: TGTGCCAGCAGTTTAGTGGTCAACAATTCACCCCTCCACTTT. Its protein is CASSLVVNNSPLHF.

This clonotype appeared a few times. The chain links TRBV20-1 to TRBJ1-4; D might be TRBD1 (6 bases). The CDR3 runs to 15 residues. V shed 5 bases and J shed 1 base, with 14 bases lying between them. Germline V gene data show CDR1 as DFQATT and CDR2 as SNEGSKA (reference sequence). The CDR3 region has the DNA TGCAGTGCTCAGAGGGGGGCTGGAACTAATGAAAAACTGTTTTTT. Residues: CSAQRGAGTNEKLFF.

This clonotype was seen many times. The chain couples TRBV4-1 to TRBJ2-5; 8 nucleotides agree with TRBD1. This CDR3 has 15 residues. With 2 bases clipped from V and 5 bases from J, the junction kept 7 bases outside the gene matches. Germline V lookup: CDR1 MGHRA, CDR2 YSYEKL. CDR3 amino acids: CASSQQGARSETQYF. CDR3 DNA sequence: TGCGCCAGCAGCCAACAGGGGGCAAGGTCGGAGACCCAGTACTTC.

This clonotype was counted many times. The CDR3 nucleotides are TGTGCCCTTGGGGGGCAAGAGACCCAGTACTTC. Protein sequence: CALGGQETQYF. V usage is TRBV7-9 and J usage is TRBJ2-5; tentative D call: TRBD2 (6 bases). Germline CDR1 SEHNR, CDR2 FQNEAQ (reference sequence). This CDR3 has 11 residues. Trimming left V 11 bases short and J 2 bases short, with 9 bases between. The complete variable domain, with remaining parts taken from reference TRBV7-9 and TRBJ2-5, reads DTGVSQNPRHKITKRGQNVTFRCDPISEHNRLYWYRQTLGQGPEFLTYFQNEAQLEKSRLLSDRFSAERPKGSFSTLEIQRTEQGDSAMYLCALGGQETQYFGPGTRLLVL.

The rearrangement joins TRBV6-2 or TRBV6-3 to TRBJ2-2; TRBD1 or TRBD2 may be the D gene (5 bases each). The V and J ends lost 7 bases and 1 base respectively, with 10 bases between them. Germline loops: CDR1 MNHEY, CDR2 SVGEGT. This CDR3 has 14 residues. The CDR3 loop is CASIWDGNTGELFF. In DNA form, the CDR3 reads TGTGCCAGCATTTGGGACGGGAACACCGGGGAGCTGTTTTTT.

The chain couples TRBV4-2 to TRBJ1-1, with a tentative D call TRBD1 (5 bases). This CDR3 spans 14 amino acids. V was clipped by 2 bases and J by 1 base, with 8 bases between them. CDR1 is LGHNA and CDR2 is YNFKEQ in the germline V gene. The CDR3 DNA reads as TGTGCCAGCAGCCAACCGGGGGGGAACACTGAAGCTTTCTTT. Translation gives CASSQPGGNTEAFF.